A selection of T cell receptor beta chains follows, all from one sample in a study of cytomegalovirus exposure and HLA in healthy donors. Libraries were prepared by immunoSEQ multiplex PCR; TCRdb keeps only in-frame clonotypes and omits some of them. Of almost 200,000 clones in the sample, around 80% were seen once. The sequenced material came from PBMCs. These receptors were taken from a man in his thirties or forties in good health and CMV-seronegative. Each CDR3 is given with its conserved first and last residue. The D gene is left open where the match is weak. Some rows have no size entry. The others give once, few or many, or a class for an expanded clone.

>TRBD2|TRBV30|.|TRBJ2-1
CAGYSGGLYNEQFF
TGTGCCGGATATAGCGGGGGATTGTACAATGAGCAGTTCTTC
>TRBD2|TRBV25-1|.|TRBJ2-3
CASSESSGGTDTQYF
TGTGCCAGCAGTGAATCTAGCGGGGGCACAGATACGCAGTATTTT
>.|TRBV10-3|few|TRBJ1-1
CAISPTGNTEAFF
TGTGCCATCAGCCCGACAGGGAACACTGAAGCTTTCTTT
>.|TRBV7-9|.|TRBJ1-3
CASSLQVGNTIYF
TGTGCCAGCAGCCTCCAGGTTGGAAACACCATATATTTT
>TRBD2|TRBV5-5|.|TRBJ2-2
CASSLAGGMGTGELFF
TGTGCCAGCAGCTTGGCGGGAGGTATGGGGACCGGGGAGCTGTTTTTT
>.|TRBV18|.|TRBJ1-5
CASSPYTSRQPQHF
TGTGCCAGCTCACCATATACCTCCCGGCAGCCCCAGCATTTT
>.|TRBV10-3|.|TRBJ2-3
CATSAWDFTDTQYF
TGTGCCACCTCTGCTTGGGACTTCACAGATACGCAGTATTTT
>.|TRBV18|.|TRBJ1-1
CASSPAPIPGASEAFF
TGTGCCAGCTCACCCGCCCCGATACCGGGTGCGTCTGAAGCTTTCTTT
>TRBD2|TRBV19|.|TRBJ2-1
CASRPPSGPYNEQFF
TGTGCCAGTAGGCCGCCTAGCGGTCCCTACAATGAGCAGTTCTTC
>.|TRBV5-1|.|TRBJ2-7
CASSLEASGYEQYF
TGCGCCAGCAGCTTGGAGGCTTCGGGCTACGAGCAGTACTTC
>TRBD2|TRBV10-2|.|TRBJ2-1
CASSDQRGGSYNEQFF
TGCGCCAGCAGTGATCAGCGGGGTGGGTCCTACAATGAGCAGTTCTTC
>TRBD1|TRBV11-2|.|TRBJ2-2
CASSRTGDHLYTGELFF
TGTGCCAGCAGCCGGACAGGGGATCACCTTTACACCGGGGAGCTGTTTTTT
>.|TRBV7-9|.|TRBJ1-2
CASSSTDRVGGYTF
TGTGCCAGCAGCTCCACCGACAGAGTGGGTGGCTACACCTTC
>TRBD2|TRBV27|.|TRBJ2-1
CATQTSGTRAYNEQFF
TGTGCCACCCAGACTAGCGGCACGAGAGCATACAATGAGCAGTTCTTC
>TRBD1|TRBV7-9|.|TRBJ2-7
CASSSVGQGTPYEQYF
TGTGCCAGCAGCTCCGTGGGACAGGGGACTCCCTACGAGCAGTACTTC
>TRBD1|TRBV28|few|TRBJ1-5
CASRPGQFNQPQHF
TGTGCCAGCAGACCGGGACAGTTCAATCAGCCCCAGCATTTT
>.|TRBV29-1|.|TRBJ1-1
CSVRSNTEAFF
TGCAGCGTGCGGAGTAACACTGAAGCTTTCTTT
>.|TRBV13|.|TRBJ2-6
CASSLRTSGANVLTF
TGTGCCAGCAGCCTACGCACCTCTGGGGCCAACGTCCTGACTTTC
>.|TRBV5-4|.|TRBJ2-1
CASSFTGTPLNEQFF
TGTGCCAGCAGCTTTACCGGGACTCCGTTGAATGAGCAGTTCTTC
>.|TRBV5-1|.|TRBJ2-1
CASRGGDQPYNEQFF
TGCGCCAGCAGAGGAGGGGACCAGCCCTACAATGAGCAGTTCTTC
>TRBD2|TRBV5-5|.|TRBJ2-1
CASSFLLGPGLAPNEQFF
TGTGCCAGCAGCTTCTTGTTGGGGCCGGGACTAGCACCCAATGAGCAGTTCTTC
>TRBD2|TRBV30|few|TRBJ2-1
CAWSLAGGWYEQFF
TGTGCCTGGAGTCTAGCGGGAGGTTGGTATGAGCAGTTCTTC